The 8 T cell receptor beta chains below come from one sample, sequenced in a study of cytomegalovirus exposure and HLA in healthy donors. PCR primers comprised 60 Vbeta and 13 Jbeta primers. Clones were read by immunoSEQ multiplex PCR, and TCRdb kept only the in-frame ones, dropping some. There are about 90,000 clones in the sample; roughly 60% occur only once, and around 5.5% lies in the top ten. Sequencing input: PBMCs. The receptor set was obtained from a woman aged 25 to 45 in good health and CMV-seropositive.

The chain combines TRBV15 with TRBJ1-4; D possibly corresponds to TRBD1 (5 bases). Trimming removed 4 bases from V and 7 bases from J, with 13 bases in between. The CDR3 is 14 amino acids. Germline lookup yields CDR1 LNHNV and CDR2 YYDKDF (reference sequence). Here the CDR3 DNA reads TGTGCCACCAGCATAGTAAGGGGAGGTGAAAAACTGTTTTTT. Translating gives CATSIVRGGEKLFF.

The chain couples TRBV5-1 to TRBJ1-2; 7 nucleotides agree with TRBD1. The CDR3 is 16 residues long. J was trimmed by 0 bases and V by 0 bases; bases with no gene match: 5. CDR1 is SGHRS and CDR2 is YFSETQ in the germline V gene. CDR3 residues: CASSLGGTAANYGYTF. The CDR3 region has the DNA TGCGCCAGCAGCTTGGGGGGGACAGCAGCTAACTATGGCTACACCTTC.

This clone was detected a few times. The chain employs TRBV7-2 and TRBJ1-2, with D unresolved. V dropped 5 bases and J dropped 4 bases, with 14 bases sitting between them. The germline V gene encodes CDR1 SGHTA and CDR2 FQGNSA. The CDR3 has 14 residues. This CDR3 is CASSPASWSYGYTF. Here the CDR3 DNA reads TGTGCCAGCAGCCCCGCATCGTGGAGCTATGGCTACACCTTC.

V is TRBV30 and J is TRBJ2-2; 8 bases line up with TRBD1. V shed 2 bases and J 4 bases; nucleotides not matched to a gene: 6. Germline V gives CDR1 GTSNPN, CDR2 SVGIG (reference sequence). There are 15 residues in the CDR3. The CDR3 reads CAWSYQGAGTGELFF. Here the CDR3 DNA reads TGTGCCTGGAGTTATCAGGGGGCAGGCACCGGGGAGCTGTTTTTT.

This clone was detected a few times. The rearrangement links TRBV19 to TRBJ1-2, with 8 bases identical to TRBD1. V lost 6 bases, J lost 2 bases, and 5 bases stayed unmatched. The CDR3 loop spans 14 amino acids. Looked up from germline, CDR1 is LNHDA and CDR2 is SQIVND (reference sequence). The CDR3 spells CASSPGTGNYGYTF. In nucleotides, the CDR3 is TGTGCCAGTAGCCCCGGGACAGGCAACTATGGCTACACCTTC.

This chain joins TRBV14 and TRBJ1-4; perhaps TRBD1 as D (6 bases). The V gene lost 2 bases and the J gene lost 9 bases, with 16 bases spanning the gap. Germline lookup yields CDR1 SGHDN and CDR2 FVKESK. This CDR3 contains 15 residues. The CDR3 bases are TGTGCCAGCAGCCAAATGGGACAAAGGATCCAAAAACTGTTTTTT. This gives the protein CASSQMGQRIQKLFF.

This clone was seen a single time. The V gene is TRBV13, the J gene TRBJ1-2, with a weak D call TRBD1 (5 bases). The CDR3 loop spans 16 amino acids. The germline V and J ends were trimmed by 0 bases and 2 bases, with 13 bases remaining between them. The germline V gene has CDR1 PRHDT and CDR2 FYEKMQ (reference sequence). This CDR3 reads CASSLGRGRGNYGYTF. Written as DNA, the CDR3 is TGTGCCAGCAGCTTAGGAAGGGGTAGGGGCAACTATGGCTACACCTTC.

V and J are TRBV5-8 and TRBJ2-5, with 8 bases matching TRBD2. The J segment lost 3 bases and the V segment lost 7 bases, leaving 11 bases of the junction unmatched. This CDR3 is built from 15 residues. The germline CDR1 and CDR2 sequences are SGHTS and YDEGEE. The CDR3 DNA follows: TGTGCCAGCCTCCCTCGGGTAGCGGGGAAAGAGACCCAGTACTTC. This codes for CASLPRVAGKETQYF.